This note documents a single T cell receptor (beta chain) sequence. This clonotype was observed at least ten times. Its target antigen remains unknown. Base qualities are missing; no much larger clone stands one base away. The treatment or condition label on this specimen signifies: live attenuated yellow fever vaccine strain. At every blood-draw timepoint, two biological replicates of bulk PBMCs were collected. A standard Ficoll-Paque protocol was used to isolate PBMCs from peripheral blood. RNA was extracted with TriZol from bulk PBMCs, CD4 and CD8 fractions, and dextramer-positive and dextramer-negative fractions. The sequencer listed for this sample is Illumina NovaSeq 6000. TCR cDNA was made using 5'RACE template switching, a step that added a universal primer site and unique molecular identifiers. Priming for cDNA synthesis came from both the TCR alpha and TCR beta constant segments. Libraries were amplified in two PCR steps, with sample barcodes and sequencing adapters added in the second step. Sequencing of libraries was done on Illumina HiSeq 2500 (2x100 bp) or NovaSeq (2x150 bp). For the original study's pipeline: MIGEC handled demultiplexing of reads and collapsing into UMI consensus sequences, while MiXCR performed V(D)J alignment. Vaccine-responding clonotypes were identified with edgeR using replicate PBMC samples, with FDR below 0.01 and a log2 fold change above 5 up to day 15 being required. Each bulk clonotype was labeled CD4 or CD8 based on which sequenced repertoire, CD4 or CD8, contained the clonotype at higher abundance. The public reads were reprocessed in TCRdb via fastp at Q25 and MiXCR, keeping in-frame beta chains. Merged by CDR3 protein, the rows form single entries marked with the most common genes and DNA. TCRdb's processing, not the study's, gives the V and J calls here. In this sample the table shows a few hundred thousand distinct CDR3 sequences, around 3.5% of which occur a single time. Around 19% of the sample comes from the top ten.

The entry originates in a study of T cells after yellow fever vaccination (dated by TCRdb to about 2019). Looking at the study overall: The SMART-Seq v4 Ultra Low Input RNA kit was used to prepare libraries from fractions with low cell numbers. Bulk TCR alpha and beta repertoires were sequenced longitudinally to track T-cell clones before and after primary and booster YFV17D yellow fever vaccination. Two healthy male donors, one aged 18 to 30 and one aged 30 to 39 years, were included in the cohort. Bulk PBMC replicates and cell subsets were isolated from blood drawn at multiple timepoints before and after both primary and secondary immunization.

The paper as a whole reports these results and caveats: Because abundant contaminating clonotypes from the bulk population could be contained in FACS-sorted repertoires, computational filtering was required. A small fraction of clonotypes showed up in both the CD4 and CD8 compartments, probably as a result of convergent recombination. The secondary T-cell response was weaker than the primary response but faster, peaking on day 5 instead of day 15. Because the study included only a couple of donors, the extent to which the findings can be generalized is limited. After the booster, most clones that had expanded after primary vaccination were detected again (around 96% of CD4 and around nine tenths of CD8), suggesting broad maintenance of memory.

The germline V gene encodes CDR1 LGHNA and CDR2 YNFKEQ. V and J lose 0 bases and 14 bases, and a span of 16 bases separates them. Reading from cysteine to phenylalanine, the CDR3 counts 13 amino acids. Left in the record is the CDR3 DNA by itself, 39 bases read in frame from the first base. Here the sequenced sample was PBMCs, taken 15 days after the yellow fever booster vaccination. The source of this sequence is a man between 18 and 35 years old who received the YFV17D yellow fever vaccine. In this chain, TRBV4-2 is recombined with TRBJ1-1; the D gene is possibly TRBD1, with 5 bases matching. The sequenced DNA is TGTGCCAGCAGCCAAGATGGGGGTCGGACGTCGTTCTTT. This translates into CASSQDGGRTSFF.